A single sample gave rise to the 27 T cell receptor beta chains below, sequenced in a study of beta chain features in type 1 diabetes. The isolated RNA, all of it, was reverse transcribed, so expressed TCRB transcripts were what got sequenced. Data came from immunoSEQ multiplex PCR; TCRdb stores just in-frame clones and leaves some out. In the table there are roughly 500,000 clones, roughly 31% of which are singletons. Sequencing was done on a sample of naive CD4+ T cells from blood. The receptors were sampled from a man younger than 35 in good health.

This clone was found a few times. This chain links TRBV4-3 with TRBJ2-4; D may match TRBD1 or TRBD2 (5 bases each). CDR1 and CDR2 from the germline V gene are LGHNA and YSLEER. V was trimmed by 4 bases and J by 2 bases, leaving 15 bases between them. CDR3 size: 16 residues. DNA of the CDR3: TGCGCCAGCAGCCTGGGGGACCCCGAGACCAAAAACATTCAGTACTTC. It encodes CASSLGDPETKNIQYF.

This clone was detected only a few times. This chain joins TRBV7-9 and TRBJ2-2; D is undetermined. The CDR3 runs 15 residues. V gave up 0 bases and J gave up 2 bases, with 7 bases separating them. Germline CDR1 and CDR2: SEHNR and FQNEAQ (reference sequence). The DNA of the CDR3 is TGTGCCAGCAGCTTAGCGGCACTTAACACCGGGGAGCTGTTTTTT. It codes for CASSLAALNTGELFF.

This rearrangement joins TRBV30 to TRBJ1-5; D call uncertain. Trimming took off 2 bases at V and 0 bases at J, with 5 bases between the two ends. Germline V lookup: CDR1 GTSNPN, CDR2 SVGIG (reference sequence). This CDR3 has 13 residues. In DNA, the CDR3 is TGTGCCTGGAGTAACTATAGCAATCAGCCCCAGCATTTT. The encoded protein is CAWSNYSNQPQHF.

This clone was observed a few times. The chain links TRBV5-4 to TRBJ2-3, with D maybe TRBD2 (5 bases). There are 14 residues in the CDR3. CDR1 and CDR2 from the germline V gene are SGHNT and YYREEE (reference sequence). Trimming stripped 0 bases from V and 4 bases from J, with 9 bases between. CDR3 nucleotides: TGTGCCAGCAGCTTGGCGCTAGCCCCAGATACGCAGTATTTT. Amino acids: CASSLALAPDTQYF.

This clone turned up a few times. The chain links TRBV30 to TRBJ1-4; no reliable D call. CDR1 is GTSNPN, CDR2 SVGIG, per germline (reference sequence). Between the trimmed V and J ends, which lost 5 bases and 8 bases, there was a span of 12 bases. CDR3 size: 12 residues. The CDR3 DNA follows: TGTGCCTGGCTAATCGACGGAGAAAAACTGTTTTTT. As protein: CAWLIDGEKLFF.

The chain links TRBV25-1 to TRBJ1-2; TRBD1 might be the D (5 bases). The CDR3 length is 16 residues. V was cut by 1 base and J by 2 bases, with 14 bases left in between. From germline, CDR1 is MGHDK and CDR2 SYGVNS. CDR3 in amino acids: CASSESGAAVNYGYTF. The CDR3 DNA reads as TGTGCCAGCAGTGAATCTGGGGCAGCTGTGAACTATGGCTACACCTTC.

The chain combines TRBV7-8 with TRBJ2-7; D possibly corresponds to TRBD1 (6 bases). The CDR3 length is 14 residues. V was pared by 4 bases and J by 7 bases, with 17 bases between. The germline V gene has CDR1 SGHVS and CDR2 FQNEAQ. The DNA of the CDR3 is TGTGCCAGCAGCTCCCGCCGGACAGTCGGGGAGCAGTACTTC. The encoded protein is CASSSRRTVGEQYF.

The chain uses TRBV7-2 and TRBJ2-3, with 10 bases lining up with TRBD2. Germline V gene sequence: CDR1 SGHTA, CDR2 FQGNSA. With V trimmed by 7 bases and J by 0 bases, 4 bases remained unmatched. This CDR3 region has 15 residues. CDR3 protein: CASTPSGRSTDTQYF. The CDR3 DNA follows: TGTGCCAGCACCCCTAGCGGGAGAAGCACAGATACGCAGTATTTT.

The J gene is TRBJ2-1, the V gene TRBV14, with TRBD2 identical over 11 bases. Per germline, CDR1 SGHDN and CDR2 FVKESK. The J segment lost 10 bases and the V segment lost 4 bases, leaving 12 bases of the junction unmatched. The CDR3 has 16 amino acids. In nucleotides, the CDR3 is TGTGCCAGCAGCCCCGACCGTAGCGGGAGGGCTCGCGAGCAGTTCTTC. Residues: CASSPDRSGRAREQFF. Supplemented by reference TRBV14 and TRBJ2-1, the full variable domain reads EAGVTQFPSHSVIEKGQTVTLRCDPISGHDNLYWYRRVMGKEIKFLLHFVKESKQDESGMPNNRFLAERTGGTYSTLKVQPAELEDSGVYFCASSPDRSGRAREQFFGPGTRLTVL.

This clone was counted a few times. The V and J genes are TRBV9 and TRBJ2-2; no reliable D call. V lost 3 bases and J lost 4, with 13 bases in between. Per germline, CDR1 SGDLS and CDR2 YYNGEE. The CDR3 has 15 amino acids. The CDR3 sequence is CASSARTGSTGELFF. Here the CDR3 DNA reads TGTGCCAGCAGCGCACGGACGGGTTCCACCGGGGAGCTGTTTTTT.

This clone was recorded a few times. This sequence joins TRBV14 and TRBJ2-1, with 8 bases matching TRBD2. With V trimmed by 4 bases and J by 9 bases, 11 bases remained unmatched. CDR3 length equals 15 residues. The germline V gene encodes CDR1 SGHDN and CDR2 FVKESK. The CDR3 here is CASSRRLAGLFEQFF. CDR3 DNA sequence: TGTGCCAGCAGCCGAAGGTTAGCGGGACTGTTTGAGCAGTTCTTC.

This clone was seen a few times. The DNA for the CDR3 is TGCAGCGTTGATCAGGCAGGGGGTATGTACGAGCAGTACTTC. This gives the protein CSVDQAGGMYEQYF. This chain links TRBV29-1 with TRBJ2-7, with 7 bases identical to TRBD1. Germline CDR1 is SQVTM and CDR2 is ANQGSEA. Trimming took 3 bases from V and 4 from J; bases not matched to a gene: 9. The CDR3 has 14 amino acids.

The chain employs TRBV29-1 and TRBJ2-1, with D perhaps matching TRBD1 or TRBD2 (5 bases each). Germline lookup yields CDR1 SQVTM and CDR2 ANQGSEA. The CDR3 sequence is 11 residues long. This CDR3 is CGTGSYNEQFF. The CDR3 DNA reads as TGCGGGACGGGCTCCTACAATGAGCAGTTCTTC.

The CDR3 region has the DNA TGTGCCACCAGCAGAGATGGCGACAGGGAGTGGAATCAGCCCCAGCATTTT. Amino acid sequence: CATSRDGDREWNQPQHF. The V call is TRBV15, the J call TRBJ1-5, with 7 bases lining up with TRBD1. With V trimmed by 0 bases and J by 4 bases, 9 bases remained unmatched. Germline-derived CDR1 and CDR2 are LNHNV and YYDKDF (reference sequence). This CDR3 is built from 17 residues.

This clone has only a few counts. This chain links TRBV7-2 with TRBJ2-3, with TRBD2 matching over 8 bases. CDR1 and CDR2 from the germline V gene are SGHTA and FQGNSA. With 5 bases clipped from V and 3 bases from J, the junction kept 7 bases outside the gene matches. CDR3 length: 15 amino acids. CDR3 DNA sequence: TGTGCCAGCAGCCCTCAAAGCGGGAGAACAGATACGCAGTATTTT. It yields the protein CASSPQSGRTDTQYF.

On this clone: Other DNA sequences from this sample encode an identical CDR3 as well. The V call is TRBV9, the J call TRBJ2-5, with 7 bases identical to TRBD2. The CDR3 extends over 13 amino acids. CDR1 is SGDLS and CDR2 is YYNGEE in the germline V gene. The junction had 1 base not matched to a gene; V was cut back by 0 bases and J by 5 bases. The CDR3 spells CASSVGRGETQYF. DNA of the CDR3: TGTGCCAGCAGCGTAGGGCGGGGGGAGACCCAGTACTTC.

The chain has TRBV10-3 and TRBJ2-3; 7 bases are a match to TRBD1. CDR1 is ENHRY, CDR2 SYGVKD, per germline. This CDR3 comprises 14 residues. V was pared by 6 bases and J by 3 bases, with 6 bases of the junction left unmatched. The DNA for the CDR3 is TGTGCCATCAGATCGACAGGGTTTACAGATACGCAGTATTTT. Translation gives CAIRSTGFTDTQYF.

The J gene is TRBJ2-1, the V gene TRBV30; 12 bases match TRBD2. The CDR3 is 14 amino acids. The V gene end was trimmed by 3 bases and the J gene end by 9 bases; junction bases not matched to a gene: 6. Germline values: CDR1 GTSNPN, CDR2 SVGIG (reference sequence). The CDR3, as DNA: TGTGCCTGGAGGCGACTAGCGGGAGAGGGTGAGCAGTTCTTC. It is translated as CAWRRLAGEGEQFF.

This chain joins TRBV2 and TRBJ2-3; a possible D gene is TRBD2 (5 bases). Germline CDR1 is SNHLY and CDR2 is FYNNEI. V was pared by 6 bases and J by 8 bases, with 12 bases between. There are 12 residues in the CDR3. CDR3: CASREDAGTQYF. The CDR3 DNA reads TGTGCCAGCAGGGAGGACGCCGGTACGCAGTATTTT.

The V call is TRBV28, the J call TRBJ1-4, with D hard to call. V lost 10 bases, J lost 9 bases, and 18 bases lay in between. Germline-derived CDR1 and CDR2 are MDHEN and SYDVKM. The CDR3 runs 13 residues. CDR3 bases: TGTGCCACGTACGACTCCTGGAGGAAAAAACTGTTTTTT. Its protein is CATYDSWRKKLFF.

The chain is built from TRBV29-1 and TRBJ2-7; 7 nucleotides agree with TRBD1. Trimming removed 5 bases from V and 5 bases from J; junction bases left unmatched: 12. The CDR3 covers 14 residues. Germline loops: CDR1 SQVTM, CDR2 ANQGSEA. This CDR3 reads CSVQSDRVRNEQYF. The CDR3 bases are TGCAGCGTTCAATCCGACAGGGTAAGGAACGAGCAGTACTTC.

The CDR3 sequence is CASSARGTGGTEAFF. CDR3 DNA sequence: TGTGCCAGCAGCGCGCGCGGGACGGGCGGCACTGAAGCTTTCTTT. The chain uses TRBV9 and TRBJ1-1, with D possibly TRBD1 on 5 matching bases. CDR1 is SGDLS, CDR2 YYNGEE, per germline. The CDR3 is 15 amino acids. V was clipped by 3 bases and J by 4 bases, with 16 bases between them.

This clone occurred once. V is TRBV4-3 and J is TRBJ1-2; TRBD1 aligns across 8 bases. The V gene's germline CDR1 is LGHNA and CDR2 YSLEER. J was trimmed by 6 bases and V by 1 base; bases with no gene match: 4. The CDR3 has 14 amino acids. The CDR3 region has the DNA TGCGCCAGCAGCCAAGTGCCCAGGGGGCATGGCTACACCTTC. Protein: CASSQVPRGHGYTF.

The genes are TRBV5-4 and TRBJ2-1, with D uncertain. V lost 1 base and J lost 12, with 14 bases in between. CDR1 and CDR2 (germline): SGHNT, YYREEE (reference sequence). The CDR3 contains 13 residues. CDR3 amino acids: CASSLYGDSGQFF. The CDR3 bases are TGTGCCAGCAGCTTGTATGGGGATTCGGGGCAGTTCTTC.

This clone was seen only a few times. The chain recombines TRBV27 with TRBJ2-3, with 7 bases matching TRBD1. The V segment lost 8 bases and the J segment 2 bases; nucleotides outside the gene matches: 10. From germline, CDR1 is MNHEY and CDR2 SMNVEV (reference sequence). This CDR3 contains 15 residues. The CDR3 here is CASAHDRAYTDTQYF. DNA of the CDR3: TGTGCCAGCGCGCATGACAGGGCCTACACAGATACGCAGTATTTT.

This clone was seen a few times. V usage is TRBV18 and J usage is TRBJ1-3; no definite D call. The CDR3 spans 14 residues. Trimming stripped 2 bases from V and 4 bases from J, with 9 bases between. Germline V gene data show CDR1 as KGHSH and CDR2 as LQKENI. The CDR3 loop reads CASSPTTAGNTIYF. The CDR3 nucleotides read TGTGCCAGCTCACCAACCACCGCGGGAAACACCATATATTTT. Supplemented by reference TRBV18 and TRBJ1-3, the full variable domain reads NAGVMQNPRHLVRRRGQEARLRCSPMKGHSHVYWYRQLPEEGLKFMVYLQKENIIDESGMPKERFSAEFPKEGPSILRIQQVVRGDSAAYFCASSPTTAGNTIYFGEGSWLTVV.

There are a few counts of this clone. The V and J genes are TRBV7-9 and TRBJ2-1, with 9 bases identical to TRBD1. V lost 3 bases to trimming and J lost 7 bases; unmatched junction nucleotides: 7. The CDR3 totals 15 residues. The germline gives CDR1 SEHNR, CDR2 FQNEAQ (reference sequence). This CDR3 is CASSFRDRANNEQFF. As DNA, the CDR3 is TGTGCCAGCAGCTTCCGGGACAGGGCGAATAATGAGCAGTTCTTC.